This TCR beta chain derives from a study of radiotherapy plus CTLA-4 blockade in lung cancer. The method was immunoSEQ multiplex PCR; TCRdb's version includes in-frame clones alone and lacks a portion of them. The sample records about 28,000 clones, 78% being singletons. In the case of this clone: Its antigen is currently unknown.

With 3 bases removed from V and 6 bases from J, the gap between germline ends came to 10 bases. Germline CDR1 is SGHNT and CDR2 is YYREEE (reference sequence). This CDR3 is built from 13 residues. Study-wide points: Interferon-beta, together with early blood T cell clone dynamics, reportedly best predicted response.

The sequence came from a human donor with non-small cell lung cancer who had stable disease on radiotherapy plus ipilimumab. Sequencing used peripheral blood, obtained from a patient treated with radiotherapy plus ipilimumab. V is TRBV5-4 and J is TRBJ1-3; D is unclear. CDR3 DNA sequence: TGTGCCAGCAGCTCGTCAACAGAAAACACCATATATTTT. Protein product: CASSSSTENTIYF.